This T cell receptor (beta chain) is drawn from a study of blood T cell repertoires in COVID-19. Study-wide background: The samples span acute and convalescent COVID-19 from the United States, Italy and Spain. Sources were T cells, B-cell-depleted T cells, or PBMCs; the material itself was cDNA or gDNA.

Unmatched junction bases numbered 6, after V lost 8 bases and J lost 3 bases. Germline values: CDR1 SNHLY, CDR2 FYNNEI. The CDR3 spans 14 residues. In the authors' methods: Reference gene primer amplification gave nucleated cell count estimates. TCRdb keeps only in-frame clones here, not all; method: immunoSEQ multiplex PCR. V and J calls plus clone size are reproduced from that table; the DNA served to infer D and trimming. The repertoire consists of some 58,000 clones, with more than 85% occurring once and the leading ten covering around 4.3%. The chain carries TRBV2 and TRBJ2-2; TRBD1 agrees at 7 bases. The sequence was obtained from a man aged 50 or older with active COVID-19. Sequencing was performed on peripheral blood. In DNA, the CDR3 is TGTGCCAGCCACCGGGACAGATACACCGGGGAGCTGTTTTTT. This translates into CASHRDRYTGELFF.